The clone carrying this T cell receptor (beta chain) was seen just once. As yet, its antigen is unknown. This CDR3 is built from 15 residues. The ends were cut back, 6 bases at V and 0 bases at J, with 11 bases in the middle. Germline V gene data show CDR1 as MNHNS and CDR2 as SASEGT. The data originate from a study of shared clonotypes between healthy human individuals. On the study more broadly: Donors were a couple of women and three men aged 18 to 49. A donor's plate count was three for CD4 naive and three for CD4 memory; CD8 naive had two and CD8 memory one. Study-wide findings and caveats: Few donors restricted represented genetic and exposure-history diversity. Sampling covered nothing but blood. Tissue TCR repertoires likely differ from those found in blood.

Clones were read by immunoSEQ multiplex PCR, and TCRdb kept only the in-frame ones, dropping some. The sample comprises millions of clones, approximately 93% of which are singletons, and 0.35% to 0.45% rests with the top ten. The receptor was derived from a man between 18 and 29 years old in good health. Some clones in this sample may be carry-over from other donors' samples. Sequencing input: naive CD4+ T cells from PBMCs. Subset specified: CD45RA+ positively selected. The chain carries TRBV6-1 and TRBJ2-2, with D perhaps matching TRBD2 (5 bases). The CDR3 DNA sequence: TGTGCCAGCAGAAGCGGCCAAACGAACACCGGGGAGCTGTTTTTT. It translates to CASRSGQTNTGELFF.